This T cell receptor (beta chain) was recorded in a study of T cells in Graves' hyperthyroidism and ophthalmopathy. It was uncontrolled infection, other autoimmune disease, pregnancy or lactation that excluded patients. General study findings and limits: The majority of expanded thyroid clonotypes above 0.001 also appeared in blood.

The source material, RNA transcripts, was used to amplify TCR beta CDR3 regions. Carried out on the TCR CDR3, a first-round RT-PCR used the HTBI primer set. TCRdb reanalysed the multiplex PCR reads using MiXCR and keeps one entry per CDR3 protein. The table records approximately 380,000 distinct CDR3 sequences, 18% of them present only once. This clonotype showed up many times. No antigen is known for it. Sequencing used blood. This TCR was recovered from a man aged 18 to 29 with Graves' ophthalmopathy.

CDR3 DNA sequence: TGTGCCAGCAGACCGGACGGGAACTATGGCTACACCTTC. It translates to CASRPDGNYGYTF. The chain is built from TRBV28 and TRBJ1-2; D uncertain. The CDR3 length is 13 residues. Germline loops: CDR1 MDHEN, CDR2 SYDVKM. The germline V and J ends were trimmed by 6 bases and 2 bases, with 10 bases remaining between them.